This T cell receptor beta chain was profiled in a study of blood T cell repertoires in COVID-19. Whole-study context: The origin of the acute and convalescent COVID-19 samples was the United States, Italy and Spain.

TCRdb's copy holds only in-frame clones and misses some; the assay was immunoSEQ multiplex PCR. The sample yields more than 110,000 clones, roughly 88% seen once. Trimming stripped 3 bases from V and 1 base from J, with 15 bases between. Germline V gene lookup returns CDR1 DFQATT and CDR2 SNEGSKA (reference sequence). This CDR3 has 15 residues. This TCR derives from a man between 50 and 59 years old who had recovered from COVID-19. Sample: PBMCs or T cells enriched from blood (not recorded which). The V call is TRBV20-1, the J call TRBJ2-5; D might be TRBD1 (5 bases). The CDR3 here is CSASRTQGSQETQYF. The CDR3 DNA reads as TGCAGTGCTAGTCGCACCCAGGGTTCCCAAGAGACCCAGTACTTC.